This TCR beta chain is from a study of cytomegalovirus exposure and HLA in healthy donors. This CDR3 has 15 residues. The V end was cut by 6 bases, the J end by 0 bases, with 15 bases between. Per the germline V gene, CDR1 is MNHNS and CDR2 is SASEGT. Primers: 60 Vbeta forward and 13 Jbeta reverse. The table came from immunoSEQ multiplex PCR; TCRdb's copy has only in-frame clones and leaves some out. The repertoire holds almost 200,000 clones, with roughly 80% as singletons. Study outcomes and limitations: Among the CMV-associated chains, three were confirmed in vitro as specific for CMV antigens. The authors considered a cluster of highly shared sequence variants likely to be a sequencing artifact. Reportedly, TCR beta sequences accurately predicted HLA-A and HLA-B alleles in most subjects. Immune exposure was documented only through CMV serostatus.

For this clone: Its specificity is unknown.

This receptor was identified in a male donor in good health and CMV-seropositive. The sample consisted of PBMCs. The chain carries TRBV6-1 and TRBJ2-7; D might be TRBD1 (6 bases). The CDR3 region is CASSGDRSFSYEQYF. DNA of the CDR3: TGTGCCAGCAGCGGTGACAGGTCTTTCTCCTACGAGCAGTACTTC.